The 10 T cell receptor beta chains listed next were all sequenced from one sample in a study of STAT5B mutations in CD4+ large granular lymphocyte leukemia. Profiled with immunoSEQ multiplex PCR; TCRdb holds only in-frame clones, not every one. The sample contains 20,000 or so clones, 82% of which appear only once. The sequenced material came from CD4+ T cells from blood buffy coats. The receptors were sampled from a human donor in good health.

V usage is TRBV5-6 and J usage is TRBJ2-3; 11 bases agree with TRBD2. The ends lost 4 bases at V and 8 bases at J; junction bases unmatched: 9. The CDR3 totals 15 residues. Germline CDR1 SGHDT, CDR2 YYEEEE. CDR3 DNA sequence: TGTGCCAGCAGCGTGACTAGCGGGGCACCGAGTACGCAGTATTTT. Its translation is CASSVTSGAPSTQYF.

CDR3 nucleotides: TGTGCCAGCAGCTTAAAGCTAGCGGGGTACAATGAGCAGTTCTTC. This encodes CASSLKLAGYNEQFF. The chain couples TRBV7-3 to TRBJ2-1; 9 bases fit TRBD2. This CDR3 is 15 amino acids long. The trim removed 1 base at V and 4 bases at J, leaving 2 bases unmatched. The germline CDR1 and CDR2 sequences are SGHTA and FQGTGA.

V is TRBV27 and J is TRBJ1-6; 9 bases line up with TRBD1. Germline V gene data show CDR1 as MNHEY and CDR2 as SMNVEV (reference sequence). V lost 3 bases, J lost 9 bases, and 6 bases stayed unmatched. This CDR3 spans 15 amino acids. The CDR3 loop reads CASSFDRGFGSPLHF. DNA for the CDR3: TGTGCCAGCAGTTTCGACAGGGGGTTCGGTTCACCCCTCCACTTT.

This sequence joins TRBV5-6 and TRBJ2-5; D may be TRBD2 (5 bases). Trimming removed 4 bases at V and 4 bases at J, with 14 bases between. CDR1 is SGHDT, CDR2 YYEEEE, per germline. The CDR3 has 14 residues. The CDR3 nucleotides read TGTGCCAGCAGCCCAAGTGAAGGAGGAGAGACCCAGTACTTC. It is translated as CASSPSEGGETQYF.

This clone showed up just a few times. The chain employs TRBV2 and TRBJ2-3; TRBD2 is a possible D gene (5 bases). The CDR3 runs 13 residues. V was clipped by 4 bases and J by 2 bases, with 7 bases between them. CDR1 and CDR2 from the germline V gene are SNHLY and FYNNEI. CDR3 DNA: TGTGCCAGCAGTGCGGGAACCACAGATACGCAGTATTTT. It yields the protein CASSAGTTDTQYF.

The V and J genes are TRBV18 and TRBJ2-1; 10 bases are shared with TRBD1. Germline loops: CDR1 KGHSH, CDR2 LQKENI. The CDR3 is 16 amino acids. With 3 bases clipped from V and 6 bases from J, the junction kept 8 bases outside the gene matches. The CDR3 loop is CASSPFGTGVGNEQFF. CDR3 coding DNA: TGTGCCAGCTCACCCTTTGGGACAGGGGTCGGCAATGAGCAGTTCTTC. Looking up the rest from reference TRBV18 and TRBJ2-1 gives the full variable domain: NAGVMQNPRHLVRRRGQEARLRCSPMKGHSHVYWYRQLPEEGLKFMVYLQKENIIDESGMPKERFSAEFPKEGPSILRIQQVVRGDSAAYFCASSPFGTGVGNEQFFGPGTRLTVL.

The V gene is TRBV29-1, the J gene TRBJ1-5; D possibly corresponds to TRBD1 (6 bases). The CDR3 is 13 residues long. V was clipped by 4 bases and J by 0 bases, with 7 bases between them. CDR1 and CDR2 from the germline V gene are SQVTM and ANQGSEA. CDR3 loop: CSVARGSNQPQHF. The CDR3 nucleotides read TGCAGCGTTGCCAGGGGTAGCAATCAGCCCCAGCATTTT. Together with reference TRBV29-1 and TRBJ1-5, the CDR3 gives the full variable domain: SAVISQKPSRDICQRGTSLTIQCQVDSQVTMMFWYRQQPGQSLTLIATANQGSEATYESGFVIDKFPISRPNLTFSTLTVSNMSPEDSSIYLCSVARGSNQPQHFGDGTRLSIL.

The chain carries TRBV18 and TRBJ2-7, with D perhaps being TRBD1 or TRBD2 (5 bases each). The CDR3 consists of 14 residues. Looked up from germline, CDR1 is KGHSH and CDR2 is LQKENI. Trimming shortened V by 1 base and J by 4 bases, and 11 bases separated the two germline ends. The CDR3 loop reads CASSPRSGPYEQYF. The CDR3 coding sequence is TGTGCCAGCTCACCACGTTCGGGGCCGTACGAGCAGTACTTC.

The chain uses TRBV5-1 and TRBJ2-5; 8 bases match TRBD1. The J call may be wrong; the DNA end is better matched by TRBJ2-7. There are 15 residues in the CDR3. CDR1 is SGHRS and CDR2 is YFSETQ in the germline V gene. In nucleotides, the CDR3 is TGCGCCAGCAGCTTATCAGGGGGCGCCTCCTACGAGCAGTACTTC. Translating gives CASSLSGGASYEQYF.

This sequence joins TRBV18 and TRBJ2-7; D not certain. The CDR3 has 13 amino acids. Germline-derived CDR1 and CDR2 are KGHSH and LQKENI. Trimming stripped 3 bases from V and 3 bases from J, with 9 bases between. CDR3 in amino acids: CASSPGSGYEQYF. The CDR3 coding sequence is TGTGCCAGCTCACCCGGGTCCGGCTACGAGCAGTACTTC.